Sequencing of this TCR beta chain was carried out in a study of cytotoxic CD8 clonotypes in ibrutinib-treated CLL. Background on the study: By median around 70 months, approximately 12 had progressed and about 15 stayed remitted; responses had been 2 complete and around 24 partial. General study points: Baseline levels of clonality went above those of age-matched healthy donors and moved with circulating CD8+ T-cell counts. Public clonotypes, an uncommon group, contracted or remained stable on treatment. The study found clonality rose at ibrutinib response, then fell toward baseline at progression.

On this clone itself: Its antigen is still unknown.

Only in-frame clones appear in the TCRdb table, and some are missing; sequencing was by immunoSEQ multiplex PCR. The data contain 70,000 to 80,000 clones, approximately 87% of them singletons. Trimming at V came to 5 bases and at J to 5 bases, leaving 3 bases not matched to a gene. CDR3 size: 12 residues. Germline V lookup: CDR1 GTSNPN, CDR2 SVGIG (reference sequence). V is TRBV30 and J is TRBJ2-5; 9 bases line up with TRBD1. The sequences come from PBMCs, collected after 24 months of ibrutinib treatment. This clonotype was obtained from a human donor with chronic lymphocytic leukemia. CDR3 protein: CAWAGQGETQYF. The CDR3 coding sequence is TGTGCCTGGGCCGGACAGGGGGAGACCCAGTACTTC. Looking up the rest from reference TRBV30 and TRBJ2-5 gives the full variable domain: SQTIHQWPATLVQPVGSPLSLECTVEGTSNPNLYWYRQAAGRGLQLLFYSVGIGQISSEVPQNLSASRPQDRQFILSSKKLLLSDSGFYLCAWAGQGETQYFGPGTRLLVL.